The rows below give T cell receptor beta chains drawn from one sample of a study of radiation and T cells in renal cell carcinoma. Measured with immunoSEQ multiplex PCR; TCRdb has only the in-frame clones, and not every one. The sample consists of some 130,000 clones, 70% to 90% of them appearing once. The sequencing used blood, collected from a patient whose treatment included radiotherapy and nephrectomy. The receptors here all came from a woman aged 55 to 70 with renal cell carcinoma. CDR3s include the opening cysteine and the closing phenylalanine or tryptophan. D genes are given only for firm matches. Only part of the rows carry a size: once, few, many, or a class if the clone is expanded.

V gene: TRBV7-2
clone size: NA
J gene: TRBJ2-4
D gene: NA
CDR3 protein: CASSLASENIQYF
CDR3 DNA: TGTGCCAGCAGCTTAGCGAGCGAAAACATTCAGTACTTC

V gene: TRBV10-3
clone size: NA
J gene: TRBJ2-5
D gene: NA
CDR3 protein: CAISADRGETQYF
CDR3 DNA: TGTGCCATCAGTGCGGACAGAGGGGAGACCCAGTACTTC

V gene: TRBV14
clone size: NA
J gene: TRBJ2-7
D gene: NA
CDR3 protein: CASSQDTSYEQYF
CDR3 DNA: TGTGCCAGCAGCCAAGATACGAGCTACGAGCAGTACTTC

V gene: TRBV9
clone size: NA
J gene: TRBJ1-3
D gene: NA
CDR3 protein: CASSVDPVPGGGNTIYF
CDR3 DNA: TGTGCCAGCAGCGTTGACCCCGTCCCGGGAGGCGGAAACACCATATATTTT

V gene: TRBV7-9
clone size: NA
J gene: TRBJ2-3
D gene: NA
CDR3 protein: CASSLGYSTDTQYF
CDR3 DNA: TGTGCCAGCAGCTTAGGGTATAGCACAGATACGCAGTATTTT

V gene: TRBV5-6
clone size: NA
J gene: TRBJ2-7
D gene: TRBD2
CDR3 protein: CASSLEVGLAGYEQYF
CDR3 DNA: TGTGCCAGCAGCTTGGAGGTGGGCCTAGCGGGCTACGAGCAGTACTTC

V gene: TRBV11-2
clone size: NA
J gene: TRBJ1-6
D gene: NA
CDR3 protein: CASSSVSSYNSPLHF
CDR3 DNA: TGTGCCAGCAGCTCCGTGAGCTCCTATAATTCACCCCTCCACTTT

V gene: TRBV4-3
clone size: NA
J gene: TRBJ1-1
D gene: NA
CDR3 protein: CASSQGVLEGNTEAFF
CDR3 DNA: TGCGCCAGCAGCCAAGGGGTTCTTGAAGGGAACACTGAAGCTTTCTTT

V gene: TRBV5-4
clone size: NA
J gene: TRBJ1-1
D gene: NA
CDR3 protein: CASSLSGRENTEAFF
CDR3 DNA: TGTGCCAGCAGCTTGTCAGGACGGGAGAACACTGAAGCTTTCTTT

V gene: TRBV6-1
clone size: once
J gene: TRBJ2-2
D gene: NA
CDR3 protein: CASSEEQGAGELFF
CDR3 DNA: TGTGCCAGCAGTGAAGAGCAGGGTGCCGGGGAGCTGTTTTTT

V gene: TRBV29-1
clone size: NA
J gene: TRBJ2-2
D gene: TRBD1
CDR3 protein: CSVGTGGDTGELFF
CDR3 DNA: TGCAGCGTCGGGACAGGGGGCGACACCGGGGAGCTGTTTTTT

V gene: TRBV28
clone size: NA
J gene: TRBJ1-5
D gene: NA
CDR3 protein: CASSTPGSGSRAQHF
CDR3 DNA: TGTGCCAGCAGTACCCCGGGCAGTGGGTCTCGGGCCCAGCATTTT

V gene: TRBV5-1
clone size: NA
J gene: TRBJ2-5
D gene: NA
CDR3 protein: CASSLVVGGQQETQYF
CDR3 DNA: TGCGCCAGCAGCTTGGTGGTCGGTGGTCAACAAGAGACCCAGTACTTC

V gene: TRBV6-5
clone size: NA
J gene: TRBJ2-1
D gene: NA
CDR3 protein: CASHRSNSYNEQFF
CDR3 DNA: TGTGCCAGCCACCGGTCCAACTCCTACAATGAGCAGTTCTTC

V gene: TRBV19
clone size: NA
J gene: TRBJ1-1
D gene: TRBD1
CDR3 protein: CASSRAGGITEAFF
CDR3 DNA: TGTGCCAGTAGTAGGGCAGGGGGCATCACTGAAGCTTTCTTT

V gene: TRBV30
clone size: few
J gene: TRBJ1-1
D gene: NA
CDR3 protein: CAWSRGLNTEAFF
CDR3 DNA: TGTGCCTGGAGTCGAGGGCTGAACACTGAAGCTTTCTTT

V gene: TRBV5-4
clone size: NA
J gene: TRBJ1-1
D gene: TRBD1
CDR3 protein: CASSLLDREWTEAFF
CDR3 DNA: TGTGCCAGCAGCTTACTAGACAGGGAATGGACTGAAGCTTTCTTT

V gene: TRBV4-1
clone size: few
J gene: TRBJ1-3
D gene: NA
CDR3 protein: CASSQEGTIGGNTIYF
CDR3 DNA: TGCGCCAGCAGCCAAGAGGGGACAATTGGTGGAAACACCATATATTTT

V gene: TRBV5-6
clone size: NA
J gene: TRBJ2-7
D gene: NA
CDR3 protein: CASSFSYEQYF
CDR3 DNA: TGTGCCAGCAGTTTTTCCTACGAGCAGTACTTC

V gene: TRBV18
clone size: NA
J gene: TRBJ2-1
D gene: TRBD1
CDR3 protein: CASSPADRGDEQFF
CDR3 DNA: TGTGCCAGCTCACCAGCGGACAGGGGGGACGAGCAGTTCTTC

V gene: TRBV28
clone size: NA
J gene: TRBJ2-7
D gene: TRBD2
CDR3 protein: CASSFGGAGEQYF
CDR3 DNA: TGTGCCAGCAGTTTCGGGGGGGCGGGTGAGCAGTACTTC

V gene: TRBV6-5
clone size: NA
J gene: TRBJ2-5
D gene: NA
CDR3 protein: CASSYYGSGIQETQYF
CDR3 DNA: TGTGCCAGCAGTTACTATGGGTCAGGGATACAAGAGACCCAGTACTTC

V gene: TRBV5-6
clone size: NA
J gene: TRBJ1-1
D gene: TRBD1
CDR3 protein: CASSGGWTGRFSGTEAFF
CDR3 DNA: TGTGCCAGCAGCGGAGGATGGACAGGGAGATTTAGTGGCACTGAAGCTTTCTTT

V gene: TRBV6-5
clone size: NA
J gene: TRBJ1-1
D gene: NA
CDR3 protein: CASSLTRSTPEAFF
CDR3 DNA: TGTGCCAGCAGCCTTACGAGGAGCACTCCTGAAGCTTTCTTT

V gene: TRBV19
clone size: NA
J gene: TRBJ1-5
D gene: NA
CDR3 protein: CASTNRAGGNQPQHF
CDR3 DNA: TGTGCCAGTACCAACCGGGCCGGGGGCAATCAGCCCCAGCATTTT

V gene: TRBV6-6
clone size: NA
J gene: TRBJ1-4
D gene: NA
CDR3 protein: CASSYSTATNEKLFF
CDR3 DNA: TGTGCCAGCAGTTACTCGACCGCAACTAATGAAAAACTGTTTTTT

V gene: TRBV9
clone size: NA
J gene: TRBJ2-3
D gene: NA
CDR3 protein: CASSRISSTDTQYF
CDR3 DNA: TGTGCCAGCAGCCGGATTTCTAGCACAGATACGCAGTATTTT

V gene: TRBV5-1
clone size: NA
J gene: TRBJ2-7
D gene: NA
CDR3 protein: CASSLQPRSSYEQYF
CDR3 DNA: TGCGCCAGCAGCTTGCAGCCGAGGAGCTCCTACGAGCAGTACTTC

V gene: TRBV7-6
clone size: NA
J gene: TRBJ1-4
D gene: NA
CDR3 protein: CASSLVSGPGGQKLFF
CDR3 DNA: TGTGCCAGCAGCTTAGTGTCGGGACCGGGAGGTCAAAAACTGTTTTTT

V gene: TRBV19
clone size: few
J gene: TRBJ2-5
D gene: TRBD2
CDR3 protein: CASRERETSQETQYF
CDR3 DNA: TGTGCCAGTCGTGAGCGGGAGACGTCCCAGGAGACCCAGTACTTC

V gene: TRBV9
clone size: NA
J gene: TRBJ2-1
D gene: NA
CDR3 protein: CASSGGGGPYNEQFF
CDR3 DNA: TGTGCCAGCAGCGGTGGGGGGGGCCCCTACAATGAGCAGTTCTTC

V gene: TRBV4-2
clone size: NA
J gene: TRBJ2-3
D gene: TRBD2
CDR3 protein: CASSQVGPTSGASDTQYF
CDR3 DNA: TGTGCCAGCAGCCAAGTCGGGCCAACTAGCGGGGCATCAGATACGCAGTATTTT

V gene: TRBV11-1
clone size: NA
J gene: TRBJ1-5
D gene: NA
CDR3 protein: CASSLKVARGNQPQHF
CDR3 DNA: TGTGCCAGCAGCTTGAAGGTGGCCAGGGGCAATCAGCCCCAGCATTTT

V gene: TRBV6-6
clone size: NA
J gene: TRBJ1-2
D gene: NA
CDR3 protein: CASRPRTGANYGYTF
CDR3 DNA: TGTGCCAGCAGACCGAGGACGGGAGCTAACTATGGCTACACCTTC

V gene: TRBV20-1
clone size: NA
J gene: TRBJ2-7
D gene: NA
CDR3 protein: CSAADSYEQYF
CDR3 DNA: TGCAGTGCCGCTGACAGCTACGAGCAGTACTTC

V gene: TRBV7-9
clone size: once
J gene: TRBJ2-2
D gene: NA
CDR3 protein: CASSFAIRTGELFF
CDR3 DNA: TGTGCCAGCAGCTTCGCGATCCGAACCGGGGAGCTGTTTTTT

V gene: TRBV19
clone size: few
J gene: TRBJ2-2
D gene: NA
CDR3 protein: CASTNTGELFF
CDR3 DNA: TGTGCCAGTACCAACACCGGGGAGCTGTTTTTT

V gene: TRBV7-2
clone size: NA
J gene: TRBJ2-5
D gene: NA
CDR3 protein: CASSFPTGTSGYF
CDR3 DNA: TGTGCCAGCAGCTTCCCTACCGGGACATCGGGGTACTTC

V gene: TRBV25-1
clone size: NA
J gene: TRBJ1-1
D gene: NA
CDR3 protein: CASSSLGGNTEAFF
CDR3 DNA: TGTGCCAGCAGTAGTTTGGGGGGGAACACTGAAGCTTTCTTT

V gene: TRBV19
clone size: NA
J gene: TRBJ1-5
D gene: NA
CDR3 protein: CASSIIRDNQPQHF
CDR3 DNA: TGTGCCAGTAGTATTATCAGGGACAATCAGCCCCAGCATTTT

V gene: TRBV29-1
clone size: NA
J gene: TRBJ2-7
D gene: TRBD1
CDR3 protein: CSVRRQGYEQYF
CDR3 DNA: TGCAGCGTTCGCCGACAGGGATACGAGCAGTACTTC

V gene: TRBV19
clone size: NA
J gene: TRBJ2-1
D gene: TRBD2
CDR3 protein: CASSIDTSGGTNEQFF
CDR3 DNA: TGTGCCAGTAGTATAGATACTAGCGGGGGTACAAATGAGCAGTTCTTC

V gene: TRBV11-1
clone size: NA
J gene: TRBJ2-3
D gene: NA
CDR3 protein: CASSERDTSTDTQYF
CDR3 DNA: TGTGCCAGCAGCGAAAGGGACACTAGCACAGATACGCAGTATTTT

V gene: TRBV19
clone size: NA
J gene: TRBJ2-1
D gene: NA
CDR3 protein: CASSIFQGPRYNEQFF
CDR3 DNA: TGTGCCAGTAGTATATTTCAGGGGCCGAGGTACAATGAGCAGTTCTTC